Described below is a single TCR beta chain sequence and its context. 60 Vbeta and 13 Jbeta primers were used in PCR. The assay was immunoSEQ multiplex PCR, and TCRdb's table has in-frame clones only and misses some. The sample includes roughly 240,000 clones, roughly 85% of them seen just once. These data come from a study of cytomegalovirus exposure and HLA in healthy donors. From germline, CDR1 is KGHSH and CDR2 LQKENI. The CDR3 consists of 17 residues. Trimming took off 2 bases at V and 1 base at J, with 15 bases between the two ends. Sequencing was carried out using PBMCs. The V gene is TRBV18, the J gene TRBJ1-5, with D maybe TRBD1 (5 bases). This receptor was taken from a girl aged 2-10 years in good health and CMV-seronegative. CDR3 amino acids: CASSPLGGGNSNQPQHF. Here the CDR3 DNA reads TGTGCCAGCTCACCATTGGGCGGGGGAAACAGCAATCAGCCCCAGCATTTT.